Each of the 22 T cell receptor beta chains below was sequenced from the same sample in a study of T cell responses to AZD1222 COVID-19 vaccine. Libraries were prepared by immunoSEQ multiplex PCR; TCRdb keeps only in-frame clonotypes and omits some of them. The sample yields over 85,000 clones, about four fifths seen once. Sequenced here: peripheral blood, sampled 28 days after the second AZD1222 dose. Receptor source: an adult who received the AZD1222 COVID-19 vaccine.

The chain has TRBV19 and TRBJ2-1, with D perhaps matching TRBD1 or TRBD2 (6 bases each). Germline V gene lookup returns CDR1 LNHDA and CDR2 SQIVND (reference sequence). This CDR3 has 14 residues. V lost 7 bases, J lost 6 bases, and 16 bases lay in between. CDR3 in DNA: TGTGCCAGTAAATTCTCGGGGGCCCGCAATGAGCAGTTCTTC. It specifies CASKFSGARNEQFF.

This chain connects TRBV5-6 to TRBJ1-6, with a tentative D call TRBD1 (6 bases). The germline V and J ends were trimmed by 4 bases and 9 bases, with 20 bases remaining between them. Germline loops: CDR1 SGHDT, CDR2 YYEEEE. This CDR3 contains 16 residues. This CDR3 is CASSLRVGGLSSPLHF. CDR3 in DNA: TGTGCCAGCAGCCTCCGGGTGGGGGGGCTTAGTTCACCCCTCCACTTT.

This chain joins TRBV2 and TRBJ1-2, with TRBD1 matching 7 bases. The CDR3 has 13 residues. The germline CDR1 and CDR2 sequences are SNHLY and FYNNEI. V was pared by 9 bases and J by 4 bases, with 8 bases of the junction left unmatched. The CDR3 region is CARSSGTVYGYTF. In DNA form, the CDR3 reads TGTGCCAGATCCTCTGGGACAGTCTATGGCTACACCTTC.

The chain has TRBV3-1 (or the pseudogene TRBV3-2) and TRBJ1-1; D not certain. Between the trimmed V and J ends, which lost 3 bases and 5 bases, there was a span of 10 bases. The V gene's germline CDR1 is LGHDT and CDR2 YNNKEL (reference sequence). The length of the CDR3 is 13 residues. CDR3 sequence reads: CASSHSTRTEAFF. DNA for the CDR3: TGTGCCAGCAGCCATTCAACACGGACTGAAGCTTTCTTT.

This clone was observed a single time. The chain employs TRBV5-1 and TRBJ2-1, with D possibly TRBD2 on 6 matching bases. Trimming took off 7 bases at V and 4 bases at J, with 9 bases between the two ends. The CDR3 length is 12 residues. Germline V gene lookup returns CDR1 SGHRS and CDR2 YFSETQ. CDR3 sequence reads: CASGRGYNEQFF. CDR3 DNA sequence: TGCGCCAGCGGCCGGGGGTACAATGAGCAGTTCTTC.

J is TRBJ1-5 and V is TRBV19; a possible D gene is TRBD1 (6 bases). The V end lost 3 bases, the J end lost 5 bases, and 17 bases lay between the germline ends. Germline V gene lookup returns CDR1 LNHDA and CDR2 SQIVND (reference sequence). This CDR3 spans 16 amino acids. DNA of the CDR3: TGTGCCAGTAGTATCCCCCCCGGGGAGGGGGATCAGCCCCAGCATTTT. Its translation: CASSIPPGEGDQPQHF.

The CDR3 sequence: CASSASGGGAQYF. The CDR3 region has the DNA TGCGCCAGCAGCGCGTCGGGCGGGGGCGCGCAGTATTTT. The chain uses TRBV5-1 and TRBJ2-3; maybe TRBD2 (7 bases). The V end was cut by 4 bases, the J end by 10 bases, with 16 bases between. Germline V CDR1 and CDR2: SGHRS, YFSETQ. This CDR3 comprises 13 residues.

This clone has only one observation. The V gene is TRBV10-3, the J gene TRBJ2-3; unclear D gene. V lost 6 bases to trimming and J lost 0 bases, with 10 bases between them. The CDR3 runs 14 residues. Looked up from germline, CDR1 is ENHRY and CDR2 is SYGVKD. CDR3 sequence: CAIRYAASTDTQYF. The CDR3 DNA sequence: TGTGCCATCAGGTACGCCGCTAGCACAGATACGCAGTATTTT.

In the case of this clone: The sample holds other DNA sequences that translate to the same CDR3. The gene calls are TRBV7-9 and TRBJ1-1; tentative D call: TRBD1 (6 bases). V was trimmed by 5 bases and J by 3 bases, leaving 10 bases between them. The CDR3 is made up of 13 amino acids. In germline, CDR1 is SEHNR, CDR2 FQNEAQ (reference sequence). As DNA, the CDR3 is TGTGCCAGCAGCCCGACAGGAGACACTGAAGCTTTCTTT. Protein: CASSPTGDTEAFF.

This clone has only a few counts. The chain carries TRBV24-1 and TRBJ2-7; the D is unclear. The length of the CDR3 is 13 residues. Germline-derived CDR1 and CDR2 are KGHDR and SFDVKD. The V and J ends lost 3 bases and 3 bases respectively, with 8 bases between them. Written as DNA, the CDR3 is TGTGCCACCAGTGATGGGAATTACTACGAGCAGTACTTC. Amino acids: CATSDGNYYEQYF.

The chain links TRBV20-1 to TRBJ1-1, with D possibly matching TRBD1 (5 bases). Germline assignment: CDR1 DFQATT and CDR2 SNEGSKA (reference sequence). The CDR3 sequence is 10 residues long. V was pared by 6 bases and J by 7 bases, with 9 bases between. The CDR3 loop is CSAGAIEAFF. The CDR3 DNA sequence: TGCAGTGCCGGGGCCATTGAAGCTTTCTTT.

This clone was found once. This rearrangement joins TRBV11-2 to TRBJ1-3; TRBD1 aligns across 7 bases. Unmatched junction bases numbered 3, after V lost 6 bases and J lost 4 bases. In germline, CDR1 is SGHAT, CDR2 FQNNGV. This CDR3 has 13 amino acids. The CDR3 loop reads CASRGTAGNTIYF. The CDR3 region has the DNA TGTGCCAGCAGAGGGACAGCCGGAAACACCATATATTTT.

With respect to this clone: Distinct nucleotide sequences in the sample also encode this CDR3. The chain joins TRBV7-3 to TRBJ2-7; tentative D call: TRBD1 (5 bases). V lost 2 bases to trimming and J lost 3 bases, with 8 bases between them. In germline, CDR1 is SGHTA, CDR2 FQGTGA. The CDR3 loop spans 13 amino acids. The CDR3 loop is CASSLGRDYEQYF. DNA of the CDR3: TGTGCCAGCAGCTTAGGCAGGGACTACGAGCAGTACTTC.

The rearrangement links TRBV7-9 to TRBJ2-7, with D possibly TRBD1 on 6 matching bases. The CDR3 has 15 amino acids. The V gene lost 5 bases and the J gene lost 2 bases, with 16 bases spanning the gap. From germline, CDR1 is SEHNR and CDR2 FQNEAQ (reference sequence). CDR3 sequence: CASSRSTGNPYEQYF. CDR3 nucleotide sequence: TGTGCCAGCAGCCGATCCACAGGGAATCCCTACGAGCAGTACTTC.

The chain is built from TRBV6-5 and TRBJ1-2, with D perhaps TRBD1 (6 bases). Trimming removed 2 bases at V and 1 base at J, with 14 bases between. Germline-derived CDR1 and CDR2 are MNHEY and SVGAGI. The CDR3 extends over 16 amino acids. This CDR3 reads CASSYRAGEFNYGYTF. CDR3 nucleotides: TGTGCCAGCAGTTACCGGGCAGGGGAATTTAACTATGGCTACACCTTC.

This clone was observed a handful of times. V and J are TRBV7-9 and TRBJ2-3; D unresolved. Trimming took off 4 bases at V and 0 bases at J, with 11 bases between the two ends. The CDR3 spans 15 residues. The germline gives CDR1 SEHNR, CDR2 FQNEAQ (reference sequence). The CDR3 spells CASSWVTGSTDTQYF. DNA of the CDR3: TGTGCCAGCAGCTGGGTAACGGGTAGCACAGATACGCAGTATTTT.

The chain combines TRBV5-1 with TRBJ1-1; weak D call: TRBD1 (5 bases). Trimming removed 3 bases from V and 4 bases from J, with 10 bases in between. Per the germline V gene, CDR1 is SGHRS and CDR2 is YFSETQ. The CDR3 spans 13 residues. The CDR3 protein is CASSSGFGTEAFF. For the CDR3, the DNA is TGCGCCAGCAGCTCAGGGTTCGGCACTGAAGCTTTCTTT.

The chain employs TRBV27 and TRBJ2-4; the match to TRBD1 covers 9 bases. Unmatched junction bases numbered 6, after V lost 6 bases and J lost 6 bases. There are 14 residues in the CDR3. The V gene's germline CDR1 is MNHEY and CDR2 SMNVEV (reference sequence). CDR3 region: CASSTGTGLNIQYF. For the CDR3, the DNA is TGTGCCAGCAGCACCGGGACAGGGTTAAACATTCAGTACTTC.

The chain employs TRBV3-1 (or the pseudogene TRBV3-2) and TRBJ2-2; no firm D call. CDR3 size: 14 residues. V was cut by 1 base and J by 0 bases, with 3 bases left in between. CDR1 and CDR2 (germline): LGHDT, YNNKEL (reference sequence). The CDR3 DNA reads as TGTGCCAGCAGCCAAGGGACGAACACCGGGGAGCTGTTTTTT. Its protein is CASSQGTNTGELFF.

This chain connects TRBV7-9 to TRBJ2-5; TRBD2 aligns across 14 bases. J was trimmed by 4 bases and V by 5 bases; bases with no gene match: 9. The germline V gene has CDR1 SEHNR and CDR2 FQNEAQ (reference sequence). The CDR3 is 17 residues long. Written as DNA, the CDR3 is TGTGCCAGCAGCATCGGGACTAGCGGGGGTGAGGGAGAGACCCAGTACTTC. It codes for CASSIGTSGGEGETQYF.

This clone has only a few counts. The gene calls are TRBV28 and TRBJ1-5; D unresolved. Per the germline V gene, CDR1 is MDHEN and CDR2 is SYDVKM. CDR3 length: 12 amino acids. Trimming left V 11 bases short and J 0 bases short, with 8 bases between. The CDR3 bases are TGTGCCTCCTGGACTAGCAATCAGCCCCAGCATTTT. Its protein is CASWTSNQPQHF.

Written as DNA, the CDR3 is TGTGCCAGCAGCCGCGAGGTGGGTAGGAGCAATCAGCCCCAGCATTTT. It codes for CASSREVGRSNQPQHF. The chain has TRBV5-5 and TRBJ1-5; D ambiguous. Germline-derived CDR1 and CDR2 are SGHKS and YYEKEE (reference sequence). This CDR3 is built from 16 residues. V lost 4 bases, J lost 1 base, and 15 bases lay in between.